This T cell receptor beta chain was captured by sequencing in a study of identical twins. In this sample, this clonotype turned up a few times. The V end lost 2 bases, the J end lost 3 bases, and 14 bases lay between the germline ends. The CDR3 has 15 residues. CDR1 is SGDLS, CDR2 YYNGEE, per germline. Healthy Caucasians alone served as donors. TCRdb reprocessed the 5' RACE reads with MiXCR, giving one entry per CDR3 protein. The data contain under 250,000 distinct CDR3 sequences, roughly an eighth of them seen just once; the ten biggest clones take up 4% to 5%. These data were also reused for a study on yellow fever vaccine responses in identical twins.

This chain joins TRBV9 and TRBJ1-1; D gene unclear. This clonotype was obtained from a woman aged 18-29 years in good health. The specimen sequenced was memory (CD45RO+) T cells sorted from blood. CDR3 loop: CASSVHPLRDTEAFF. CDR3 nucleotide sequence: TGTGCCAGCAGCGTCCATCCCCTTCGGGACACTGAAGCTTTCTTT.